These 11 T cell receptor beta chains originate from one sample sequenced in a study of blood T cell repertoires in COVID-19. This table comes from immunoSEQ multiplex PCR, and its TCRdb copy is limited to in-frame clones, with some not included. The table has 250,000 to 300,000 clones, around nine tenths seen once. Sample: PBMCs or T cells enriched from blood (not recorded which). The source is a woman aged 25-40 years who had recovered from COVID-19.

J is TRBJ2-3 and V is TRBV19, with D maybe TRBD2 (5 bases). The V end lost 0 bases, the J end lost 3 bases, and 19 bases lay between the germline ends. Germline loops: CDR1 LNHDA, CDR2 SQIVND (reference sequence). The CDR3 runs 18 residues. CDR3 residues: CASSIDFSTISETDTQYF. The CDR3 DNA reads as TGTGCCAGTAGTATAGACTTTAGCACGATTAGCGAAACAGATACGCAGTATTTT.

The chain employs TRBV13 and TRBJ1-2; 8 nucleotides line up with TRBD1. Germline loops: CDR1 PRHDT, CDR2 FYEKMQ (reference sequence). V lost 1 base and J lost 8; bases outside the gene matches: 3. The CDR3 extends over 13 amino acids. The CDR3: CASSLDRGAGYTF. Here the CDR3 DNA reads TGTGCCAGCAGCTTAGACAGGGGGGCGGGCTACACCTTC. Using reference TRBV13 and TRBJ1-2 for the parts outside the CDR3, the full variable domain is AAGVIQSPRHLIKEKRETATLKCYPIPRHDTVYWYQQGPGQDPQFLISFYEKMQSDKGSIPDRFSAQQFSDYHSELNMSSLELGDSALYFCASSLDRGAGYTFGSGTRLTVV.

This chain links TRBV7-9 with TRBJ1-2; tentative D call: TRBD1 (6 bases). The CDR3 loop spans 13 amino acids. Trimming cost V 5 bases and J 4 bases, with 11 bases left between them. Germline V lookup: CDR1 SEHNR, CDR2 FQNEAQ (reference sequence). Here the CDR3 reads CASSVGQSYGYTF. The CDR3 DNA reads TGTGCCAGCAGCGTAGGACAGAGCTATGGCTACACCTTC.

The V call is TRBV28, the J call TRBJ1-6; D not certain. Germline assignment: CDR1 MDHEN and CDR2 SYDVKM. The ends were cut back, 5 bases at V and 7 bases at J, with 18 bases in the middle. The CDR3 has 16 amino acids. The CDR3 bases are TGTGCCAGCAGTACCGACGGATCGGTCGGGAATTCACCCCTCCACTTT. Its protein is CASSTDGSVGNSPLHF.

V gene TRBV7-9 combines with J gene TRBJ1-1; D is possibly TRBD1 (6 bases). The CDR3 length is 14 residues. V dropped 4 bases and J dropped 4 bases, with 13 bases sitting between them. Germline-derived CDR1 and CDR2 are SEHNR and FQNEAQ (reference sequence). CDR3 sequence reads: CASSSTGSGTEAFF. The DNA for the CDR3 is TGTGCCAGCAGCTCCACAGGGTCAGGCACTGAAGCTTTCTTT.

This clone was picked up one time. The chain recombines TRBV3-1 (or the pseudogene TRBV3-2) with TRBJ2-4; 11 bases align to TRBD2. After removal of 5 bases from V and 5 bases from J, the junction contained 5 bases not matched to a gene. The germline V gene has CDR1 LGHDT and CDR2 YNNKEL (reference sequence). The CDR3 is 15 amino acids. CDR3 DNA: TGTGCCAGCAGCATAGCGGGAGGGCAGGAAAACATTCAGTACTTC. It translates to CASSIAGGQENIQYF.

V gene TRBV18 combines with J gene TRBJ1-2, with 10 bases identical to TRBD1. The CDR3 contains 13 residues. CDR1 is KGHSH, CDR2 LQKENI, per germline. J lost 13 bases, V lost 6 bases, and 11 bases had no gene match. CDR3 protein: CASSPGTGVLVTF. The CDR3 bases are TGTGCCAGCTCGCCCGGGACAGGGGTTCTCGTCACCTTC.

V gene TRBV15 combines with J gene TRBJ2-1, with TRBD2 matching 15 bases. This CDR3 has 19 residues. The junction had 6 bases not matched to a gene; V was cut back by 1 base and J by 2 bases. CDR1 LNHNV and CDR2 YYDKDF come from the germline V gene (reference sequence). The DNA for the CDR3 is TGTGCCACCAGCAGAGGCGGACTAGCGGGAGGGGGACCCTACAATGAGCAGTTCTTC. It is translated as CATSRGGLAGGGPYNEQFF.

The chain combines TRBV2 with TRBJ1-5; D gene unclear. This CDR3 region has 15 residues. Trimming left V 3 bases short and J 0 bases short, with 9 bases between. Germline V gives CDR1 SNHLY, CDR2 FYNNEI. The CDR3 sequence is CASSEQFHSNQPQHF. As DNA, the CDR3 is TGTGCCAGCAGTGAGCAGTTTCATAGCAATCAGCCCCAGCATTTT.

This chain joins TRBV27 and TRBJ2-3, with 7 positions matching TRBD1. The CDR3 is made up of 15 amino acids. The V gene's germline CDR1 is MNHEY and CDR2 SMNVEV (reference sequence). Unmatched junction bases numbered 6, after V lost 2 bases and J lost 4 bases. CDR3 nucleotides: TGTGCCAGCAGTTTAGGGTGGACAGGCTCAGATACGCAGTATTTT. Its protein product is CASSLGWTGSDTQYF.

The CDR3 DNA follows: TGTGCCAGCGGACAAGTAGCGGGACATTACAATGAGCAGTTCTTC. It is translated as CASGQVAGHYNEQFF. The rearrangement uses TRBV28 and TRBJ2-1; 8 nucleotides match TRBD2. V lost 8 bases, J lost 4 bases, and 10 bases stayed unmatched. Germline values: CDR1 MDHEN, CDR2 SYDVKM. This CDR3 is built from 15 residues.